Listed here are 22 T cell receptor beta chains from one sample, sequenced in a study of metastatic and nonmetastatic thyroid tumors. Each patient came to thyroid surgery without any prior treatment (of any kind). TCRdb reprocessed the PCR reads using MiXCR. The table shows approximately 22,000 clones, with approximately 10% occurring only once. The sample was blood. These receptors were collected from a female donor with papillary thyroid cancer or a benign thyroid nodule (not recorded which). Some clones in this sample may be carry-over from other donors' samples.

A word on this clone: A much larger clone sits a single nucleotide away, making a read error possible. The V and J genes are TRBV6-1 and TRBJ2-3; a weak D match, TRBD2 (6 bases). This CDR3 has 16 amino acids. Germline V lookup: CDR1 MNHNS, CDR2 SASEGT. The chain's CDR3 is CVSSRGVARTTDTQYF. Here the CDR3 DNA reads TGTGTCAGCAGTCGCGGGGTAGCGAGAACCACAGATACGCAGTATTTT.

This clone showed up many times. V is TRBV20-1 and J is TRBJ2-1; 8 nucleotides line up with TRBD2. V dropped 6 bases and J dropped 9; count of bases not matched to a gene: 16. Germline CDR1 reads DFQATT; CDR2 reads SNEGSKA (reference sequence). The CDR3 loop spans 15 amino acids. The CDR3 reads CSATPGTSDSREQFF. The DNA of the CDR3 is TGCAGTGCCACACCCGGGACTAGTGACAGTCGTGAGCAGTTCTTC.

This clone was counted at least ten times. The rearrangement links TRBV11-2 to TRBJ2-7, with unresolved D. CDR1 is SGHAT, CDR2 FQNNGV, per germline. The CDR3 extends over 14 amino acids. The V gene lost 0 bases and the J gene lost 3 bases, with 9 bases spanning the gap. The CDR3 region is CASSLDRNNYEQYF. CDR3 nucleotide sequence: TGTGCCAGCAGCTTAGACAGGAACAACTACGAGCAGTACTTC.

There are many counts of this clone. The rearrangement uses TRBV10-3 and TRBJ2-3; 10 bases are shared with TRBD2. The germline V gene has CDR1 ENHRY and CDR2 SYGVKD. V shed 8 bases, J shed 2 bases, and the junction held 7 bases outside the gene matches. The CDR3 extends over 15 amino acids. The CDR3 protein is CAIQPTSGNTDTQYF. Written as DNA, the CDR3 is TGTGCCATCCAGCCCACTAGCGGGAACACAGATACGCAGTATTTT.

This clone came up a few times. This chain uses TRBV12-3 or TRBV12-4 with TRBJ2-2; 9 positions agree with TRBD2. V shed 9 bases, J shed 1 base, and the junction held 9 bases outside the gene matches. The CDR3 is 16 residues long. The CDR3 region is CASRILAGRNTGELFF. CDR3 in DNA: TGTGCCAGTAGAATCCTAGCGGGAAGGAACACCGGGGAGCTGTTTTTT.

There are a few counts of this clone. The gene calls are TRBV6-1 and TRBJ1-6, with D possibly being TRBD1 (5 bases). CDR1 and CDR2 (germline): MNHNS, SASEGT. Trimming removed 4 bases at V and 3 bases at J, with 7 bases between. This CDR3 has 14 amino acids. CDR3 in amino acids: CASSGQLYNSPLHF. CDR3 bases: TGTGCCAGCAGTGGACAGCTCTATAATTCACCCCTCCACTTT.

Many counts were recorded for this clone. This sequence joins TRBV3-1 and TRBJ2-1, with D perhaps matching TRBD2 (6 bases). V dropped 1 base and J dropped 7 bases, with 14 bases sitting between them. The germline V gene encodes CDR1 LGHDT and CDR2 YNNKEL (reference sequence). This CDR3 has 15 residues. CDR3 sequence reads: CASSQVTGVENEQFF. The CDR3, as DNA: TGTGCCAGCAGCCAAGTGACGGGAGTTGAAAATGAGCAGTTCTTC.

This clone was counted ten times or more. The chain uses TRBV5-8 and TRBJ2-1, with 9 bases aligning to TRBD2. Germline V gene sequence: CDR1 SGHTS, CDR2 YDEGEE. The J segment lost 5 bases and the V segment lost 4 bases, leaving 7 bases of the junction unmatched. This CDR3 comprises 15 residues. CDR3 in DNA: TGTGCCAGCAGCCGTAGCGGGAGAGGACACAATGAGCAGTTCTTC. Its translation: CASSRSGRGHNEQFF.

This clone is labeled medium-sized. The rearrangement links TRBV28 to TRBJ2-7; TRBD1 matches 8 bases. The junction had 8 bases not matched to a gene; V was cut back by 4 bases and J by 9 bases. This CDR3 has 13 amino acids. The germline CDR1 and CDR2 sequences are MDHEN and SYDVKM. The CDR3 region has the DNA TGTGCCAGCAGTTACCCGGGACAGGACATGCAGTACTTC. It encodes CASSYPGQDMQYF.

About this clone itself: At one end, the junction sequence differs from germline, possibly due to a read error. The chain joins TRBV27 to TRBJ2-3, with 14 bases fitting TRBD2. The germline CDR1 and CDR2 sequences are MNHEY and SMNVEV (reference sequence). This CDR3 region has 17 residues. The CDR3 protein is CANSLTGLAGGPDTQYF. The CDR3 DNA is TGTGCCAACAGTTTGACTGGACTAGCGGGAGGTCCAGATACGCAGTATTTT.

This clone was detected ten times or more. The V gene is TRBV6-1, the J gene TRBJ1-1; D is undetermined. The CDR3 runs to 14 residues. V lost 2 bases to trimming and J lost 7 bases, with 14 bases between them. The germline CDR1 and CDR2 sequences are MNHNS and SASEGT. The CDR3 DNA follows: TGTGCCAGCAGTGAATCGGGTCGGGTCAATGAAGCTTTCTTT. This codes for CASSESGRVNEAFF.

A few counts support this clone. A much larger clone is a single base away; this may be a read error. The V and J genes are TRBV11-2 and TRBJ2-2; 11 bases line up with TRBD2. The CDR3 is 15 amino acids. The germline V gene has CDR1 SGHAT and CDR2 FQNNGV. Unmatched junction bases numbered 9, after V lost 8 bases and J lost 7 bases. Here the CDR3 DNA reads TGTGCCAGCGGGCGACCGGGACTAGCGGTCGGGGAGCTGTTTTTT. This encodes CASGRPGLAVGELFF.

This clone counts as medium-sized. Other nucleotide sequences in the sample specify the same CDR3. The CDR3 here is CASKKDRKRIDTQYF. The CDR3 DNA is TGTGCCAGCAAAAAGGACAGGAAGCGAATCGATACGCAGTATTTT. This chain connects TRBV6-1 to TRBJ2-3; 7 bases are shared with TRBD1. The CDR3 contains 15 residues. V dropped 7 bases and J dropped 6; count of bases not matched to a gene: 13. Germline loops: CDR1 MNHNS, CDR2 SASEGT.

This clone was recorded many times. The rearrangement joins TRBV7-2 to TRBJ2-7; 14 nucleotides line up with TRBD2. The germline V gene has CDR1 SGHTA and CDR2 FQGNSA. V shed 3 bases, J shed 7 bases, and the junction held 2 bases outside the gene matches. The CDR3 loop spans 14 amino acids. CDR3 in amino acids: CASSLGLAGDEQYF. CDR3 coding DNA: TGTGCCAGCAGCTTGGGACTAGCGGGAGATGAGCAGTACTTC.

This clone was seen ten or more times. This chain links TRBV20-1 with TRBJ1-1; 8 positions agree with TRBD1. The CDR3 loop spans 13 amino acids. CDR1 DFQATT and CDR2 SNEGSKA come from the germline V gene (reference sequence). V shed 6 bases and J 1 base; nucleotides not matched to a gene: 4. The DNA for the CDR3 is TGCAGTGCAACCGGGACAGGGAACACTGAAGCTTTCTTT. It yields the protein CSATGTGNTEAFF.

In this sample, this clone turned up many times. This rearrangement joins TRBV7-9 to TRBJ2-5; perhaps TRBD2 as D (5 bases). The CDR3 covers 11 residues. Germline V gene sequence: CDR1 SEHNR, CDR2 FQNEAQ (reference sequence). V lost 5 bases and J lost 5, with 6 bases in between. The CDR3 nucleotides are TGTGCCAGCAGCCGGGGTGAGACCCAGTACTTC. Amino acids: CASSRGETQYF.

This clone appeared many times. V usage is TRBV7-2 and J usage is TRBJ2-1; 10 bases agree with TRBD2. The germline gives CDR1 SGHTA, CDR2 FQGNSA. The CDR3 is 14 amino acids. V was clipped by 0 bases and J by 8 bases; unmatched bases: 1. The CDR3 spells CASSLAGLADEQFF. In DNA, the CDR3 is TGTGCCAGCAGCTTAGCAGGACTAGCGGATGAGCAGTTCTTC.

By share, this clone ranks as medium-sized. The DNA for the CDR3 is TGTGCCAGCAGTAGGATATTCTACTCCTACGAGCAGTACTTC. As protein: CASSRIFYSYEQYF. This chain uses TRBV28 with TRBJ2-7, with D unclear. V lost 5 bases and J lost 0, with 11 bases in between. The CDR3 is made up of 14 amino acids. Germline V gene lookup returns CDR1 MDHEN and CDR2 SYDVKM. Full variable domain (outside the CDR3, taken from reference TRBV28 and TRBJ2-7): DVKVTQSSRYLVKRTGEKVFLECVQDMDHENMFWYRQDPGLGLRLIYFSYDVKMKEKGDIPEGYSVSREKKERFSLILESASTNQTSMYLCASSRIFYSYEQYFGPGTRLTVT.

This clone showed up many times. The chain has TRBV2 and TRBJ1-1, with 10 bases lining up with TRBD1. After removal of 3 bases from V and 4 bases from J, the junction contained 8 bases not matched to a gene. Germline CDR1 and CDR2: SNHLY and FYNNEI. CDR3 size: 16 residues. The CDR3 coding sequence is TGTGCCAGCAGTGATGGCGGGACAGGGGCGGGCACTGAAGCTTTCTTT. Amino acid sequence: CASSDGGTGAGTEAFF.

This clone has ten or more counts. Additional DNA sequences in this sample encode the identical CDR3. The chain has TRBV12-3 or TRBV12-4 and TRBJ2-3; tentative D call: TRBD2 (7 bases). The CDR3 covers 17 residues. V was pared by 7 bases and J by 0 bases, with 20 bases between. The CDR3 protein is CASTTRGGTASTDTQYF. CDR3 in DNA: TGTGCCAGCACCACAAGGGGGGGGACGGCTAGCACAGATACGCAGTATTTT.

V usage is TRBV4-1 and J usage is TRBJ2-1; 9 bases match TRBD2. The J segment lost 12 bases and the V segment lost 2 bases, leaving 11 bases of the junction unmatched. The CDR3 covers 15 residues. Germline values: CDR1 MGHRA, CDR2 YSYEKL. This CDR3 reads CASSQPLAGWPGQFF. The CDR3 DNA follows: TGCGCCAGCAGCCAACCTCTAGCGGGATGGCCGGGGCAGTTCTTC.

By sample share, this clone is medium-sized. This sequence joins TRBV6-1 and TRBJ1-2; D is unresolved. In germline, CDR1 is MNHNS, CDR2 SASEGT. The ends were cut back, 4 bases at V and 6 bases at J, with 24 bases in the middle. The CDR3 spans 17 residues. Here the CDR3 DNA reads TGTGCCAGCAGTGTAATGGAATTTCGCGGGAGAAAGGATGGCTACACCTTC. Amino acid sequence: CASSVMEFRGRKDGYTF.